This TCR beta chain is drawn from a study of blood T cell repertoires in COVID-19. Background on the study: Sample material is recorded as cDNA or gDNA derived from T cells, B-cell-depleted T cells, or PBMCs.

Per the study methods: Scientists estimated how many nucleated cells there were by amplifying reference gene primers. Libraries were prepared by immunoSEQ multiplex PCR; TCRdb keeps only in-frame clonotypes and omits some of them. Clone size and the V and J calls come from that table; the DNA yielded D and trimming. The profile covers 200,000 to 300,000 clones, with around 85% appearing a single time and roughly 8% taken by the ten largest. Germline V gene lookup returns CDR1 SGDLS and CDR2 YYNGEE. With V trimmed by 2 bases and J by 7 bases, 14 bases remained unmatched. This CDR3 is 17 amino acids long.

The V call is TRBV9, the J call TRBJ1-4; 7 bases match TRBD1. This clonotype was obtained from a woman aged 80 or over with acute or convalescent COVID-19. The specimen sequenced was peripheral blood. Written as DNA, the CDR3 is TGTGCCAGCAGCGTCGGGCAGGGGGAGCAACTGGTTGAAAAACTGTTTTTT. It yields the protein CASSVGQGEQLVEKLFF.